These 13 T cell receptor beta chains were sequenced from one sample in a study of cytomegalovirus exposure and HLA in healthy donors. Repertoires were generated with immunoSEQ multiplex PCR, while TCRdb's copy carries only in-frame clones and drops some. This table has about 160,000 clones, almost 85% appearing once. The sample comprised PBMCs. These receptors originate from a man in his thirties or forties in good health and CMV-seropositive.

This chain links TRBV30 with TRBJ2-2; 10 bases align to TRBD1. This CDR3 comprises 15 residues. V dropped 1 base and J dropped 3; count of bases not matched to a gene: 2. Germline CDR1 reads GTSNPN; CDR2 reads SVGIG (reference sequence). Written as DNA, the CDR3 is TGTGCCTGGAGTGAGGGACAGGGGCACACCGGGGAGCTGTTTTTT. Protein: CAWSEGQGHTGELFF.

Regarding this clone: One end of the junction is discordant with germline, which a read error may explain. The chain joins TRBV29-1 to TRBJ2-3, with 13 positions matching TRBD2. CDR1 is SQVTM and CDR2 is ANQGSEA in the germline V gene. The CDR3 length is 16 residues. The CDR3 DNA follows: TGCAGCGTTGATTCCACTAGCGGGAGGGCCACAAATACGCAGTATTTT. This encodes CSVDSTSGRATNTQYF.

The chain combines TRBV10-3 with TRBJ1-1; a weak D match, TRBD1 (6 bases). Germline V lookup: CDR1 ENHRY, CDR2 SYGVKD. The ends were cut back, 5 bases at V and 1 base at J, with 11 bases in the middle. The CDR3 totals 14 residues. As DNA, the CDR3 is TGTGCCATCAGTCTTAACAGGGAGAACACTGAAGCTTTCTTT. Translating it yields CAISLNRENTEAFF.

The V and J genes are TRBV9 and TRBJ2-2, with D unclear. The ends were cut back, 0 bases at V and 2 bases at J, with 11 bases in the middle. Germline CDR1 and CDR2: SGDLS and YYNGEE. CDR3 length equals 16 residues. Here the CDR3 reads CASSVGTILNTGELFF. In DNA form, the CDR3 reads TGTGCCAGCAGCGTAGGTACCATCCTAAACACCGGGGAGCTGTTTTTT.

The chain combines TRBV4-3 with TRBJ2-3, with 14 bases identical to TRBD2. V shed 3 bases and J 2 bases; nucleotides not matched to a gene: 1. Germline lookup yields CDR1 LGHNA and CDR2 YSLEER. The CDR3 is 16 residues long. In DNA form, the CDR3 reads TGCGCCAGCAGCCAGACTAGCGGGGGGGACACAGATACGCAGTATTTT. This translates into CASSQTSGGDTDTQYF.

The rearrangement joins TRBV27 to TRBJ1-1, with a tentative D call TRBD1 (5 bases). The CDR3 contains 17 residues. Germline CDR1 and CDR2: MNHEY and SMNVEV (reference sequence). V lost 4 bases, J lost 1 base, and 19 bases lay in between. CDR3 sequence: CASSWGGAHRTNTEAFF. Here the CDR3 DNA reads TGTGCCAGCAGTTGGGGTGGGGCCCACCGGACGAACACTGAAGCTTTCTTT.

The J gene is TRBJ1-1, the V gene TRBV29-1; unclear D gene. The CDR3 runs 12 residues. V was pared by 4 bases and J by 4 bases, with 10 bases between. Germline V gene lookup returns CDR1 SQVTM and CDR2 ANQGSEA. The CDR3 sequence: CSVVPGGTEAFF. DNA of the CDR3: TGCAGCGTTGTCCCGGGAGGCACTGAAGCTTTCTTT. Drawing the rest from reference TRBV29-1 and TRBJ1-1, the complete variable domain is SAVISQKPSRDICQRGTSLTIQCQVDSQVTMMFWYRQQPGQSLTLIATANQGSEATYESGFVIDKFPISRPNLTFSTLTVSNMSPEDSSIYLCSVVPGGTEAFFGQGTRLTVV.

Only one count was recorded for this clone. CDR3 residues: CASSSLDQETQYF. The CDR3 DNA sequence: TGTGCCAGCAGCTCACTGGACCAAGAGACCCAGTACTTC. The gene calls are TRBV7-8 and TRBJ2-5; D ambiguous. The V gene lost 4 bases and the J gene lost 0 bases, with 6 bases spanning the gap. Germline V CDR1 and CDR2: SGHVS, FQNEAQ. The CDR3 loop spans 13 amino acids.

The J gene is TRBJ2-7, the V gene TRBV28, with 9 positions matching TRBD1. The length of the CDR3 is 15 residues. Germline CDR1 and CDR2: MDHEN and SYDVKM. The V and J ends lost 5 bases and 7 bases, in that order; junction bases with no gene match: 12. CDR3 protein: CASSIPGQGPIEQYF. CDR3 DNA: TGTGCCAGCAGTATACCGGGACAGGGACCGATTGAGCAGTACTTC.

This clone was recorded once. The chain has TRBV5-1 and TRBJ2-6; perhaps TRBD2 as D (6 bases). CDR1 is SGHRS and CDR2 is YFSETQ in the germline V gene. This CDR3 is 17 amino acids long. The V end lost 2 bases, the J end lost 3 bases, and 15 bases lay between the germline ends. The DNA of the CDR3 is TGCGCCAGCAGCTTAATTATGGGGGGACTTGGGGCCAACGTCCTGACTTTC. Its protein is CASSLIMGGLGANVLTF.

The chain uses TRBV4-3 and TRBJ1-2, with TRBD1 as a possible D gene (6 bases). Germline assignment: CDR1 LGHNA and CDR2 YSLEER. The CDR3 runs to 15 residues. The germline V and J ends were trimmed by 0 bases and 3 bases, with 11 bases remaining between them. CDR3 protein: CASSQDNRADYGYTF. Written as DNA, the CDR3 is TGCGCCAGCAGCCAAGATAACAGGGCGGACTATGGCTACACCTTC.

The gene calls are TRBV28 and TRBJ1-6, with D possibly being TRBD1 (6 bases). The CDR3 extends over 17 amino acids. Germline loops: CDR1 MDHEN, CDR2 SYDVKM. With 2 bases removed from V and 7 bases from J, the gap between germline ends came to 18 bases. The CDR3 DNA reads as TGTGCCAGCAGTTTACGATTGGGGGCTGGGATAAATTCACCCCTCCACTTT. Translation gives CASSLRLGAGINSPLHF.

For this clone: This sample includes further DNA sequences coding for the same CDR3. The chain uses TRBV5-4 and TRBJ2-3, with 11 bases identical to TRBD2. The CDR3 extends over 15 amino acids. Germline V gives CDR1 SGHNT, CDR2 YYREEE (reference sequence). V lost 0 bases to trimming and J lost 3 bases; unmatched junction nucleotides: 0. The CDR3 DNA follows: TGTGCCAGCAGCTTGGGACTAGCGGGAACAGATACGCAGTATTTT. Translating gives CASSLGLAGTDTQYF.